This T cell receptor beta chain appears in the sequencing data of a study of response to subunit inactivated influenza vaccine. Overall study results and limits: The authors suggested that every seasonal influenza vaccination recruits few new T cells.

TCRdb passed the RT-PCR reads through MiXCR, listing each CDR3 protein once. The table lists about 780,000 distinct CDR3 sequences, around 18% of them singletons. About this clonotype: Its target is not known.

The CDR3 is made up of 15 amino acids. Germline trimming cut 5 bases from V and 1 base from J; bases unmatched to any gene: 5. Germline V gene sequence: CDR1 SEHNR, CDR2 FQNEAQ (reference sequence). Sequenced material: PBMCs from blood, taken roughly 5 days after vaccination. This clonotype originated in a man aged 50 to 60 who received an inactivated influenza vaccine. This sequence joins TRBV7-9 and TRBJ2-4, with 7 bases aligning to TRBD1. In DNA, the CDR3 is TGTGCCAGCAGCGAGGAACAGGGGGCCAAAAACATTCAGTACTTC. Translating it yields CASSEEQGAKNIQYF.